This section outlines one TCR beta chain sequence together with its context. Its antigen is not known. Clones were read by immunoSEQ multiplex PCR, and TCRdb kept only the in-frame ones, dropping some. The sample consists of roughly 200,000 clones, over 80% of them appearing once. The sample comes from a study of T cell responses to AZD1222 COVID-19 vaccine. Study-wide findings and caveats: Clonal diversity may have been underestimated, and the donors were mostly white British, with more females than males. Reportedly, nearly half of unique spike TCRs recognized epitopes outside B.1.351/B.1.1.7 mutations. Repertoires were collected only later (after the peak T cell response had occurred). Spike-spanning, vaccine-associated CD4 TCRs were dominant at 160-218 and 743-854.

The J segment lost 6 bases and the V segment lost 5 bases, leaving 6 bases of the junction unmatched. CDR3 length equals 13 residues. Germline V CDR1 and CDR2: SEHNR, FQNEAQ (reference sequence). This sequence joins TRBV7-9 and TRBJ2-5; 7 bases are a match to TRBD2. The sequences come from peripheral blood, collected on day 0 of AZD1222 vaccination. The sequence was collected from an adult in good health. Here the CDR3 reads CASSPTSMKTQYF. The CDR3 region has the DNA TGTGCCAGCAGCCCGACTAGCATGAAGACCCAGTACTTC.